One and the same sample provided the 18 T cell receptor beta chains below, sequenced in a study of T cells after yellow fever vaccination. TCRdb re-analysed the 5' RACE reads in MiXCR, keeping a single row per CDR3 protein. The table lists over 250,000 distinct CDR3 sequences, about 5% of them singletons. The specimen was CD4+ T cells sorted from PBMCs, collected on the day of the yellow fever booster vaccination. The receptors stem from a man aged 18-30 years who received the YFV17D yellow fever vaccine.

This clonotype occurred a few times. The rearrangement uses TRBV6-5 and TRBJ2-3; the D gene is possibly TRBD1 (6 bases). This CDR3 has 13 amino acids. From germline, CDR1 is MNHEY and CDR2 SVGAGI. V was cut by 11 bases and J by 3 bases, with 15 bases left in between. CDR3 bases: TGTGCCGCTGGGGGCGGCACTACAGATACGCAGTATTTT. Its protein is CAAGGGTTDTQYF.

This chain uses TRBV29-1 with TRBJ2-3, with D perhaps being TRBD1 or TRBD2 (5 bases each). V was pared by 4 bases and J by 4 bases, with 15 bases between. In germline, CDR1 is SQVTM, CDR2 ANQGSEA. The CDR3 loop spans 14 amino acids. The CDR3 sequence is CSVAGLLGADTQYF. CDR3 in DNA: TGCAGCGTTGCAGGACTCTTGGGGGCAGATACGCAGTATTTT.

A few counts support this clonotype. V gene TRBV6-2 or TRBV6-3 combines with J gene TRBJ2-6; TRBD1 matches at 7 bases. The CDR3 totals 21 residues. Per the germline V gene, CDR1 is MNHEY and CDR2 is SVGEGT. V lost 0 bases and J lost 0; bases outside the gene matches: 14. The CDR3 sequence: CASSYSKSGQVPFSGANVLTF. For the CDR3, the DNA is TGTGCCAGCAGTTACTCGAAATCCGGACAGGTGCCCTTCTCTGGGGCCAACGTCCTGACTTTC.

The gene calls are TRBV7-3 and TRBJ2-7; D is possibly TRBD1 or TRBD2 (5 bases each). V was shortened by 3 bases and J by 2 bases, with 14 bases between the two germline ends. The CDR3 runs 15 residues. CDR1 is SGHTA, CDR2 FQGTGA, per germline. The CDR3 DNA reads TGTGCCAGCAGCTTCAGGGAGACCGGTCCCTACGAGCAGTACGTC. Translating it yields CASSFRETGPYEQYV.

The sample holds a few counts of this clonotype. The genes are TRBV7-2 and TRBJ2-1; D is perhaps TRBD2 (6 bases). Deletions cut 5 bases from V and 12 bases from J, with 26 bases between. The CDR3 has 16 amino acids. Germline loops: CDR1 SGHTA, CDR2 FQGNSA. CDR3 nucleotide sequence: TGTGCCAGCAGCCCCCATGGGACCGGCGGAACCGGGGGGCAGTTCTTC. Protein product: CASSPHGTGGTGGQFF. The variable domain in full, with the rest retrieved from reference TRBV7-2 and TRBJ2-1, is GAGVSQSPSNKVTEKGKDVELRCDPISGHTALYWYRQSLGQGLEFLIYFQGNSAPDKSGLPSDRFSAERTGGSVSTLTIQRTQQEDSAVYLCASSPHGTGGTGGQFFGPGTRLTVL.

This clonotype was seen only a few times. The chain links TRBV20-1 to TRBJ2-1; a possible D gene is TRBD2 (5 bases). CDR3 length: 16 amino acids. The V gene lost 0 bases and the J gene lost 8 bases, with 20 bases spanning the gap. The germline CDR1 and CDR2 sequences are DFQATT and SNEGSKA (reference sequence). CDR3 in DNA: TGCAGTGCTAGAGATCCTGGCGTACGGGCCGGGGATGAGCAGTTCTTC. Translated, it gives CSARDPGVRAGDEQFF.

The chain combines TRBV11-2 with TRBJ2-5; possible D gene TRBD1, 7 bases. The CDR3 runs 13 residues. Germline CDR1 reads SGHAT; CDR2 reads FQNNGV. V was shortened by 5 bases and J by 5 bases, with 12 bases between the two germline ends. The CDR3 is CASSQGGAETQYF. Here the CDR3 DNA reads TGTGCCAGCAGCCAGGGGGGCGCGGAGACCCAGTACTTC.

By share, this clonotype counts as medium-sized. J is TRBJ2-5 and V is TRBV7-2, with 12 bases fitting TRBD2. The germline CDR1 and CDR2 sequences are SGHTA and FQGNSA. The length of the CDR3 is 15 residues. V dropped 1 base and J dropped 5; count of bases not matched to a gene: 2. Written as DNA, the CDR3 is TGTGCCAGCAGCTTAGACGGGACTAGCGGGGAGACCCAGTACTTC. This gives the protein CASSLDGTSGETQYF.

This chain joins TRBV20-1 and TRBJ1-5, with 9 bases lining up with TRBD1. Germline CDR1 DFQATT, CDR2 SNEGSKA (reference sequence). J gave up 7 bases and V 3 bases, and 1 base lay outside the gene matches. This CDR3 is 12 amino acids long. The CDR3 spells CSARGTGQPQHF. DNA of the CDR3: TGCAGTGCTAGGGGGACAGGGCAGCCCCAGCATTTT.

The CDR3 loop reads CASETSGTQYF. CDR3 DNA: TGTGCCAGCGAGACTAGCGGGACCCAGTACTTC. This chain connects TRBV2 to TRBJ2-5; 9 nucleotides match TRBD2. Trimming cost V 8 bases and J 7 bases; bases outside gene matches: 2. This CDR3 is built from 11 residues. Germline V gene data show CDR1 as SNHLY and CDR2 as FYNNEI.

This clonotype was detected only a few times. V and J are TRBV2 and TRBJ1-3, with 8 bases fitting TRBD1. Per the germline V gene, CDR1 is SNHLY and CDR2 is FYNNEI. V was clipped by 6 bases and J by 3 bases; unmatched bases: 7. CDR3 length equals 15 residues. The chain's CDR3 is CASSNPGGFGNTIYF. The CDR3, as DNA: TGTGCCAGCAGCAACCCAGGGGGCTTTGGAAACACCATATATTTT.

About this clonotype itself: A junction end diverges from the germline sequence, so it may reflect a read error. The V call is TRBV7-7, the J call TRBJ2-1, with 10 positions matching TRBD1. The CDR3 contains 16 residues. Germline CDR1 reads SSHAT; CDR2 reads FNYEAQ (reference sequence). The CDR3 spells CASSSRQGASYNEQFF. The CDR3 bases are TGTGCTAGCAGCTCCCGACAGGGGGCATCGTACAATGAGCAGTTCTTC.

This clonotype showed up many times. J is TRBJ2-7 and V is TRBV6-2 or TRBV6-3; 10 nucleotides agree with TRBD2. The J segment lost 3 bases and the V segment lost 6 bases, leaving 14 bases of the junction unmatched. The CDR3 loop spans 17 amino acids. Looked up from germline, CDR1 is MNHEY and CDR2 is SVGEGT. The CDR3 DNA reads TGTGCCAGCAGCCGCCTGGCAGGGACTAGCGAGGTCTACGAGCAGTACTTC. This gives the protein CASSRLAGTSEVYEQYF.

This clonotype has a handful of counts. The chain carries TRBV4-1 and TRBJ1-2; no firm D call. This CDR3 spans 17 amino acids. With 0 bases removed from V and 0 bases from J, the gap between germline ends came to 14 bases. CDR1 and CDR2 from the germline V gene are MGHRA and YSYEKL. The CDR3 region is CASSQEGSRRTNYGYTF. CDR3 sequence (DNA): TGCGCCAGCAGCCAAGAAGGCAGCCGACGCACTAACTATGGCTACACCTTC.

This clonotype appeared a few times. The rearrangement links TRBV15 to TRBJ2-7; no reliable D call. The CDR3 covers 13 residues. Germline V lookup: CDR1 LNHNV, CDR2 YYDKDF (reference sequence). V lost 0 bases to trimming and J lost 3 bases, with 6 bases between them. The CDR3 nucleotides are TGTGCCACCAGCAGAGACAGGTACTACGAGCAGTACGTC. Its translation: CATSRDRYYEQYV.

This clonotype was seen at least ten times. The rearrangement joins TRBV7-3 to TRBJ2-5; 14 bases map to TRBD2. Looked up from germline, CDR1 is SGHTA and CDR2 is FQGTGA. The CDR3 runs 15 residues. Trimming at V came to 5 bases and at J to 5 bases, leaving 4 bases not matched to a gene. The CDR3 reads CASSLRTSGRETQYF. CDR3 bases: TGTGCCAGCAGCCTTCGGACTAGCGGGAGGGAGACCCAGTACTTC.

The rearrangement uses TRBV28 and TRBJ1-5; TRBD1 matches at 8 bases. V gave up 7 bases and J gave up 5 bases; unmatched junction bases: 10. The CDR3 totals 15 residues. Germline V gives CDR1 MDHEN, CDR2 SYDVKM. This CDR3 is CASTSGQGDYQPQHF. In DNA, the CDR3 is TGTGCCAGCACCTCCGGACAGGGCGATTATCAGCCCCAGCATTTT.

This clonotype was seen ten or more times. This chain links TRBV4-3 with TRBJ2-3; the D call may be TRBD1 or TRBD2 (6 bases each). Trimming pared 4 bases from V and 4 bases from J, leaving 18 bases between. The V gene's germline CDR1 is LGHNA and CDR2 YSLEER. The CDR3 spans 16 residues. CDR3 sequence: CASSPQGRGGPDTQYF. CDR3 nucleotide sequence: TGCGCCAGCAGCCCCCAGGGGCGGGGTGGCCCAGATACGCAGTATTTT.